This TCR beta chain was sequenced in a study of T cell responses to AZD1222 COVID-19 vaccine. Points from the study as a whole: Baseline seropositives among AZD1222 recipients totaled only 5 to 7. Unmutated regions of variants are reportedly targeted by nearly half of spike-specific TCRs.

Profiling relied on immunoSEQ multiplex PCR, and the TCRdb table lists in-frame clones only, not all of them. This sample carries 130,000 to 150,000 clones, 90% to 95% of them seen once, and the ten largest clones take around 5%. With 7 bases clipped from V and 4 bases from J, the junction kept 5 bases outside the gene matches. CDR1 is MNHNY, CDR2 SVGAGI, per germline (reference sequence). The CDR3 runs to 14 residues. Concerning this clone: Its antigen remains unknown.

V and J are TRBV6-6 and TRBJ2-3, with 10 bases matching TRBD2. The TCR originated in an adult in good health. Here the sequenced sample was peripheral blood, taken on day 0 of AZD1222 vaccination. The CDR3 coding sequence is TGTGCCAGCACCCTAGCGGGGGCACCAGATACGCAGTATTTT. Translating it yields CASTLAGAPDTQYF.